Listed below are T cell receptor beta chains from one sample, sequenced in a study of blood T cell repertoires in COVID-19. TCRdb's table, derived via immunoSEQ multiplex PCR, lists solely in-frame clones and lacks some. The sample lists 150,000 to 200,000 clones, about 84% occurring once. Sequencing input: peripheral blood. Source of these receptors: a woman in her thirties with acute or convalescent COVID-19. The CDR3 runs from the conserved cysteine through the conserved F or W. A D gene is named only where the DNA matches it firmly. Clone size, where shown, is once, few, many, or a class for clones that have expanded.

clone_size,v_call,d_call,j_call,cdr3_aa,cdr3_nt
-,TRBV28,-,TRBJ2-7,CASSPIWGVSSYEQYF,TGTGCCAGCAGTCCCATATGGGGCGTTTCTAGCTACGAGCAGTACTTC
-,TRBV19,-,TRBJ2-3,CASSIRWSTDTQYF,TGTGCCAGTAGTATTCGGTGGAGCACAGATACGCAGTATTTT
-,TRBV9,TRBD2,TRBJ2-1,CASSANPGLASYNEQFF,TGTGCCAGCAGCGCCAACCCGGGACTAGCAAGCTACAATGAGCAGTTCTTC
-,TRBV6-4,-,TRBJ1-6,CASSAESSYNSPLHF,TGTGCCAGCAGTGCGGAGAGCTCCTATAATTCACCCCTCCACTTT
once,TRBV2,TRBD2,TRBJ2-2,CASRKTSGMGGELFF,TGTGCCAGCAGGAAGACTAGCGGCATGGGCGGGGAGCTGTTTTTT
-,TRBV6-1,TRBD1,TRBJ1-3,CASSEAGWGTGAGNTIYF,TGTGCCAGCAGTGAAGCGGGGTGGGGAACAGGGGCTGGAAACACCATATATTTT
-,TRBV11-2,-,TRBJ2-3,CASSLGKGHKELDTQYF,TGTGCCAGCAGCTTAGGGAAGGGACATAAGGAGCTGGATACGCAGTATTTT
few,TRBV13,-,TRBJ2-7,CASSLGQDEQYF,TGTGCCAGCAGCTTAGGCCAGGACGAGCAGTACTTC
-,TRBV9,-,TRBJ2-3,CASSVGGLDTQYF,TGTGCCAGCAGCGTCGGGGGTCTCGATACGCAGTATTTT
once,TRBV6-2/TRBV6-3,TRBD2,TRBJ2-5,CASSRQTSGSETQYF,TGTGCCAGCAGTCGCCAAACTAGCGGGAGTGAGACCCAGTACTTC
-,TRBV18,-,TRBJ2-1,CASSPNGFDEQFF,TGTGCCAGCTCACCAAACGGGTTCGATGAGCAGTTCTTC